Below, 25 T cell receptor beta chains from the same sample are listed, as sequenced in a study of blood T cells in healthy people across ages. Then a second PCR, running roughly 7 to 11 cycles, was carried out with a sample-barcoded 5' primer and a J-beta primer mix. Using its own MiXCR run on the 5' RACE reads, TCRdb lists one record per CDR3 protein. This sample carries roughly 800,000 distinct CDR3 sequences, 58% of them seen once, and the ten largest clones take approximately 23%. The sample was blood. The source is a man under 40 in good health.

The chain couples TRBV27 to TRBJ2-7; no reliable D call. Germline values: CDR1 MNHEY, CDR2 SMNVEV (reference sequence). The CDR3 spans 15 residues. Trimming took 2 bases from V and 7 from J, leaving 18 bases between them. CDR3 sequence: CASSLLAHLGEEQYF. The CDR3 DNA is TGTGCCAGCAGTTTACTGGCCCACCTTGGAGAGGAGCAGTACTTC.

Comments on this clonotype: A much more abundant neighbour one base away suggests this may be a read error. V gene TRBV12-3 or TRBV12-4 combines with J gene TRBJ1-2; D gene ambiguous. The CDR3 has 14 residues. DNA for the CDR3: TGTGCCAGCACGTACAGAGACTCTAACGATGGCTACACCTTC. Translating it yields CASTYRDSNDGYTF.

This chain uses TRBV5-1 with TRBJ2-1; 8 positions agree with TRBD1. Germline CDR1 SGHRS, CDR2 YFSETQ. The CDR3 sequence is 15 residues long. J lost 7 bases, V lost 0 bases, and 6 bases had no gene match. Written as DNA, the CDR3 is TGCGCCAGCAGCTTGGCCCGGGACAGGTTTAATGAGCAGTTCTTC. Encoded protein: CASSLARDRFNEQFF. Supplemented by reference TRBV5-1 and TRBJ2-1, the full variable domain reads KAGVTQTPRYLIKTRGQQVTLSCSPISGHRSVSWYQQTPGQGLQFLFEYFSETQRNKGNFPGRFSGRQFSNSRSEMNVSTLELGDSALYLCASSLARDRFNEQFFGPGTRLTVL.

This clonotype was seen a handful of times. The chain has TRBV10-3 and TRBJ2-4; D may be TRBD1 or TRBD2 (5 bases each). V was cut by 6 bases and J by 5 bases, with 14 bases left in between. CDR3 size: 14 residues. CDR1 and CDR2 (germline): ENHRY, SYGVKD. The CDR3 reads CAIRGSREENIQYF. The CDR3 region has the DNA TGTGCCATCAGGGGGAGCAGGGAAGAAAACATTCAGTACTTC.

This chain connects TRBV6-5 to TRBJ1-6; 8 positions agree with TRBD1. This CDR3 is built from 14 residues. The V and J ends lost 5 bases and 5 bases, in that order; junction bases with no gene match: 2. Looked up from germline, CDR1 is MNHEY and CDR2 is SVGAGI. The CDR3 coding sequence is TGTGCCAGCAGTCAACAGGGGGATAATTCACCCCTCCACTTT. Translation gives CASSQQGDNSPLHF.

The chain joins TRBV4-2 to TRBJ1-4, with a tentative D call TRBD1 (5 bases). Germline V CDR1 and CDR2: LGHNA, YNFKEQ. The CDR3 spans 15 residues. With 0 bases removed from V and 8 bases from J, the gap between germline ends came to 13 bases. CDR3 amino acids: CASSQDLQGKEKLFF. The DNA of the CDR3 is TGTGCCAGCAGCCAAGATCTCCAGGGTAAGGAAAAACTGTTTTTT.

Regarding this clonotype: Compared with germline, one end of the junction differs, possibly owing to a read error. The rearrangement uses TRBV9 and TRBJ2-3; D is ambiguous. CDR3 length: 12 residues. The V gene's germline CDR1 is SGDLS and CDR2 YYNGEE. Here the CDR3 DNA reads TGTGCCAACAGCGAAGGCGATGATACGCAGTATTTT. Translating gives CANSEGDDTQYF. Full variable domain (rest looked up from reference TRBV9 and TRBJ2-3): DSGVTQTPKHLITATGQRVTLRCSPRSGDLSVYWYQQSLDQGLQFLIQYYNGEERAKGNILERFSAQQFPDLHSELNLSSLELGDSALYFCANSEGDDTQYFGPGTRLTVL.

The CDR3 DNA sequence: TGTGCCAGCAGCCAAGGACCAGGGAACAATCAGCCCCAGCATTTT. This sequence encodes CASSQGPGNNQPQHF. The chain uses TRBV3-1 and TRBJ1-5; D might be TRBD1 (5 bases). CDR3 size: 15 residues. Germline-derived CDR1 and CDR2 are LGHDT and YNNKEL (reference sequence). Trimming removed 1 base at V and 3 bases at J, with 10 bases between.

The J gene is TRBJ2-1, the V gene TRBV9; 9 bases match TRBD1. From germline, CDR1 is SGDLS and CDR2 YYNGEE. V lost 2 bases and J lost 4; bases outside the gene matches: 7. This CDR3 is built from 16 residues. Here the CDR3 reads CASSVRRDREYNEQFF. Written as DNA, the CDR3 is TGTGCCAGCAGCGTTAGACGGGACAGGGAGTACAATGAGCAGTTCTTC.

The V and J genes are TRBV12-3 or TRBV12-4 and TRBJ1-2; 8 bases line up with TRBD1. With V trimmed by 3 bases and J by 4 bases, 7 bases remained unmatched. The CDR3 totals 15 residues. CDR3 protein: CASSFGTGGRYGYTF. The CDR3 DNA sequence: TGTGCCAGCAGTTTCGGGACAGGAGGCCGCTATGGCTACACCTTC.

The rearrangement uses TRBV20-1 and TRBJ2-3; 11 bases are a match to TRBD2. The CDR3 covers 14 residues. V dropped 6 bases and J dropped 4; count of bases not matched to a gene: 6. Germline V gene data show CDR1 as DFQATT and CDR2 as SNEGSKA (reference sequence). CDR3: CSACLAGGSDTQYF. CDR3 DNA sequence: TGCAGTGCCTGTCTAGCGGGGGGTTCAGATACGCAGTATTTT.

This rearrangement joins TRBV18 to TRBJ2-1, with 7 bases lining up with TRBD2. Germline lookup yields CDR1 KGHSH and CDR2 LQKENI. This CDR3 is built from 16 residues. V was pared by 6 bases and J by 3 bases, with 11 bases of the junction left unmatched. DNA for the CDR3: TGTGCCAGCTCCCCTTTGGTCGGGAGGATCTACAATGAGCAGTTCTTC. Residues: CASSPLVGRIYNEQFF.

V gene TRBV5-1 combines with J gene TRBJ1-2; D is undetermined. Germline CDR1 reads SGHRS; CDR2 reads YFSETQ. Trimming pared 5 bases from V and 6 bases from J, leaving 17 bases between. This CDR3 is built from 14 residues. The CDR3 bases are TGCGCCAGCAGTAGGGCCGAGGGTATGGATGGCTACACCTTC. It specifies CASSRAEGMDGYTF. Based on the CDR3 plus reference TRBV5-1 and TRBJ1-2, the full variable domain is KAGVTQTPRYLIKTRGQQVTLSCSPISGHRSVSWYQQTPGQGLQFLFEYFSETQRNKGNFPGRFSGRQFSNSRSEMNVSTLELGDSALYLCASSRAEGMDGYTFGSGTRLTVV.

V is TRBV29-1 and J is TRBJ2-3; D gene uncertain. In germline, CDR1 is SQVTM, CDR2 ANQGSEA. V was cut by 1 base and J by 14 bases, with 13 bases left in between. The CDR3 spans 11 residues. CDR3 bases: TGCAGCGTTGAAGTGAACGACCTACGGTATTTT. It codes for CSVEVNDLRYF.

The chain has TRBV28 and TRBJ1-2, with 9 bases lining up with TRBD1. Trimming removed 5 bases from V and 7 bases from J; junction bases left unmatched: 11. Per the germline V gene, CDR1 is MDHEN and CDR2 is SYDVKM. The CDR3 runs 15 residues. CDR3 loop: CASSRPTGGGGGYTF. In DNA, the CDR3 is TGTGCCAGCAGTCGCCCGACAGGGGGAGGCGGTGGCTACACCTTC.

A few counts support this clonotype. The CDR3 DNA sequence: TGCAGTGCTAGGGGTAGCCGCCGCACAGATACGCAGTATTTT. Its translation: CSARGSRRTDTQYF. The genes are TRBV20-1 and TRBJ2-3, with unresolved D. This CDR3 is built from 14 residues. CDR1 and CDR2 (germline): DFQATT, SNEGSKA (reference sequence). The V end lost 3 bases, the J end lost 1 base, and 11 bases lay between the germline ends.

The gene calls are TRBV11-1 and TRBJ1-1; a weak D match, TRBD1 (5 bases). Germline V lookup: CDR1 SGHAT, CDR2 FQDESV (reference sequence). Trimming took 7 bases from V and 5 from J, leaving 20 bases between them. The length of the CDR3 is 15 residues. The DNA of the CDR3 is TGTGCCAGCACCCCCGGGCTAGGGGTCGGTACTGAAGCTTTCTTT. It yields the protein CASTPGLGVGTEAFF.

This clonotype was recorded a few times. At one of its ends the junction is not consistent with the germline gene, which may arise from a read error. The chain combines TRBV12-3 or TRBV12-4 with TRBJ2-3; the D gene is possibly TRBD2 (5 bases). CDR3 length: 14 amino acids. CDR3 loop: CASNGRVSGDAQYF. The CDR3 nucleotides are TGTGCCAGCAATGGCAGAGTGAGCGGAGATGCGCAGTATTTT.

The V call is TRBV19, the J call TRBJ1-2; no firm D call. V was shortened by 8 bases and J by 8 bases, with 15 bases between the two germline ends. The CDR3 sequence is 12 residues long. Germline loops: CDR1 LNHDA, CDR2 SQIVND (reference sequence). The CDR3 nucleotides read TGTGCCAGTTTCTTCGGGCCGTCGGGCTACACCTTC. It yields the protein CASFFGPSGYTF.

The CDR3 loop is CASSSAGPFNQPQHF. CDR3 sequence (DNA): TGTGCCAGCAGCTCAGCCGGGCCCTTTAATCAGCCCCAGCATTTT. This chain uses TRBV3-1 with TRBJ1-5; D not resolved. The V and J ends lost 5 bases and 4 bases respectively, with 15 bases between them. The CDR3 consists of 15 residues. CDR1 and CDR2 from the germline V gene are LGHDT and YNNKEL (reference sequence).

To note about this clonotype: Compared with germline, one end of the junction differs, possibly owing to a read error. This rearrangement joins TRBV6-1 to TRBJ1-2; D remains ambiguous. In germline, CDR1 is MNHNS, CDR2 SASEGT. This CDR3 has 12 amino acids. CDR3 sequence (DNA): TGTGCCAGCAGTGAACTTGGGTATGGCCACACCTTC. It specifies CASSELGYGHTF.

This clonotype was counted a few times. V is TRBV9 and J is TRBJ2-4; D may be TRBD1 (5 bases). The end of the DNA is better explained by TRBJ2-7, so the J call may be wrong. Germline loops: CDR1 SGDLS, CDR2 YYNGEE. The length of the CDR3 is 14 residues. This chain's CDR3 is CASSVGSGSYEQYF. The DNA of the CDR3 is TGTGCCAGCAGCGTAGGATCAGGGTCCTACGAGCAGTACTTC.

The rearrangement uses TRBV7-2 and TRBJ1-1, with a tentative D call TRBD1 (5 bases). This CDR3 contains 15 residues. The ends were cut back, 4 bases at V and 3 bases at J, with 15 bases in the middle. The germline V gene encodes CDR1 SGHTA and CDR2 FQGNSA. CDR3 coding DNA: TGTGCCAGCAGCTCCTCCAGGGCGGGGTACACTGAAGCTTTCTTT. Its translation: CASSSSRAGYTEAFF.

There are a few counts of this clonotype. DNA for the CDR3: TGCAGCGTTATCGCAGATGGCTACACCTTC. The encoded protein is CSVIADGYTF. This rearrangement joins TRBV29-1 to TRBJ1-2, with D uncertain. Germline V gene sequence: CDR1 SQVTM, CDR2 ANQGSEA. This CDR3 has 10 residues. The ends were cut back, 5 bases at V and 6 bases at J, with 7 bases in the middle.

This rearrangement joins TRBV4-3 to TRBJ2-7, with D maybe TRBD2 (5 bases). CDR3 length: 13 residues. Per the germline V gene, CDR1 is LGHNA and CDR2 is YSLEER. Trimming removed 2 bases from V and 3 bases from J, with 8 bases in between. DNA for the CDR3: TGCGCCAGCAGCCAAACAACTAGCTACGAGCAGTACTTC. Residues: CASSQTTSYEQYF.